This paragraph reports one TCR beta chain. Its antigen is currently unknown. Profiling relied on immunoSEQ multiplex PCR, and the TCRdb table lists in-frame clones only, not all of them. The table records about 6,000 clones, roughly 68% of them present only once. The CDR3 consists of 15 residues. The V and J ends lost 1 base and 4 bases respectively, with 13 bases between them. CDR1 and CDR2 (germline): GTSNPN, SVGIG (reference sequence). The data were obtained in a study of immune characteristics of hereditary and idiopathic chronic pancreatitis. Points from the study as a whole: Hereditary versus idiopathic pancreatitis showed different Vbeta-Jbeta usage, including TRBV10, TRBV19, TRBV23, TRBV5. Controls had less diverse, more clonal TCRbeta repertoires than both pancreatitis groups. Because tissue was from TPIAT only, disease duration differences may confound results.

The pancreas tissue came from patients undergoing total pancreatectomy with islet autotransplantation. No T cell sorting was done; genomic DNA came straight from bulk pancreas tissue. The clonotype was recovered from a human donor with chronic pancreatitis. This chain links TRBV30 with TRBJ2-2; D is ambiguous. Specimen: pancreas tissue with hereditary chronic pancreatitis. CDR3 residues: CAWSARVLFTGELFF. The DNA for the CDR3 is TGTGCCTGGAGTGCTAGGGTCCTGTTCACCGGGGAGCTGTTTTTT.